Following are 20 T cell receptor beta chains from one sample sequenced in a study of Ad26.COV2.S vaccination and SARS-CoV-2 variants. Treatment described: 15 to 20 received Ad26.COV2.S at low or high dose, single or two shots; about 5 received placebo; per-sample allocation not given. On day 63 after the first injection, vaccine and placebo recipients gave samples. Repertoires were generated with immunoSEQ multiplex PCR, while TCRdb's copy carries only in-frame clones and drops some. The sample records approximately 480,000 clones, roughly 89% being singletons. The specimen was peripheral blood, collected in a trial of Ad26.COV2.S vaccine versus placebo. The receptors shown here come from a person between 18 and 65 years old who received the Ad26.COV2.S COVID-19 vaccine or a placebo.

The chain joins TRBV20-1 to TRBJ2-5, with D perhaps TRBD1 (6 bases). The germline V gene has CDR1 DFQATT and CDR2 SNEGSKA (reference sequence). The CDR3 consists of 10 residues. The CDR3 nucleotides read TGCAGCGCAGGGGACGAGACCCAGTACTTC. It translates to CSAGDETQYF.

This chain uses TRBV11-2 with TRBJ2-3; the D is unclear. V was pared by 5 bases and J by 7 bases, with 10 bases between. CDR3 size: 12 residues. The germline V gene has CDR1 SGHAT and CDR2 FQNNGV. Here the CDR3 DNA reads TGTGCCAGCAGCCTCTCTCGGAATACGCAGTATTTT. This sequence encodes CASSLSRNTQYF.

This clone occurred once. CDR3 loop: CSVEGAGAETQYF. Here the CDR3 DNA reads TGCAGCGTTGAAGGAGCGGGAGCAGAGACCCAGTACTTC. The chain has TRBV29-1 and TRBJ2-5; 8 nucleotides line up with TRBD2. Germline trimming cut 1 base from V and 4 bases from J; bases unmatched to any gene: 2. The CDR3 runs 13 residues. Germline CDR1 SQVTM, CDR2 ANQGSEA.

This chain uses TRBV27 with TRBJ1-1; no definite D call. The CDR3 is 14 residues long. Germline assignment: CDR1 MNHEY and CDR2 SMNVEV (reference sequence). Deletions cut 3 bases from V and 6 bases from J, with 14 bases between. CDR3: CASSFTAPTAEAFF. The DNA for the CDR3 is TGTGCCAGCAGTTTCACGGCCCCGACCGCTGAAGCTTTCTTT.

The V and J genes are TRBV9 and TRBJ2-5, with D perhaps TRBD1 or TRBD2 (5 bases each). Germline V gene data show CDR1 as SGDLS and CDR2 as YYNGEE. The CDR3 covers 17 residues. Trimming pared 0 bases from V and 5 bases from J, leaving 20 bases between. The chain's CDR3 is CASSVGPRTAPGETQYF. CDR3 nucleotides: TGTGCCAGCAGCGTAGGGCCCCGGACTGCCCCAGGGGAGACCCAGTACTTC. The full variable domain, with the rest looked up from reference TRBV9 and TRBJ2-5, is DSGVTQTPKHLITATGQRVTLRCSPRSGDLSVYWYQQSLDQGLQFLIQYYNGEERAKGNILERFSAQQFPDLHSELNLSSLELGDSALYFCASSVGPRTAPGETQYFGPGTRLLVL.

V and J are TRBV28 and TRBJ2-1; TRBD1 aligns across 8 bases. The CDR3 has 15 amino acids. Germline loops: CDR1 MDHEN, CDR2 SYDVKM. With V trimmed by 6 bases and J by 1 base, 5 bases remained unmatched. In nucleotides, the CDR3 is TGTGCCAGCAGGACAGGGGATAGGTCCTACAATGAGCAGTTCTTC. Translating it yields CASRTGDRSYNEQFF. The whole variable domain, remainder taken from reference TRBV28 and TRBJ2-1, is DVKVTQSSRYLVKRTGEKVFLECVQDMDHENMFWYRQDPGLGLRLIYFSYDVKMKEKGDIPEGYSVSREKKERFSLILESASTNQTSMYLCASRTGDRSYNEQFFGPGTRLTVL.

The chain couples TRBV7-9 to TRBJ2-3, with 7 bases fitting TRBD1. Germline-derived CDR1 and CDR2 are SEHNR and FQNEAQ (reference sequence). After removal of 1 base from V and 5 bases from J, the junction contained 9 bases not matched to a gene. The CDR3 spans 16 residues. Written as DNA, the CDR3 is TGTGCCAGCAGCTTAGGCGGAGGACAGGATAAAGATACGCAGTATTTT. As protein: CASSLGGGQDKDTQYF.

The genes are TRBV19 and TRBJ1-1, with unresolved D. V dropped 7 bases and J dropped 4 bases, with 16 bases sitting between them. Per the germline V gene, CDR1 is LNHDA and CDR2 is SQIVND (reference sequence). The CDR3 sequence is 14 residues long. In DNA, the CDR3 is TGTGCCAGTACAAGTACGGCACGTGTCACTGAAGCTTTCTTT. This codes for CASTSTARVTEAFF.

The chain employs TRBV6-2 or TRBV6-3 and TRBJ2-1; 10 bases fit TRBD1. Germline-derived CDR1 and CDR2 are MNHEY and SVGEGT. This CDR3 is built from 17 residues. V gave up 0 bases and J gave up 5 bases; unmatched junction bases: 7. The CDR3, as DNA: TGTGCCAGCAGTTACTCTCAGGGACAGGGGTTCGACAATGAGCAGTTCTTC. Residues: CASSYSQGQGFDNEQFF.

The chain links TRBV3-1 (or the pseudogene TRBV3-2) to TRBJ2-3; 13 bases are shared with TRBD2. Germline V gene sequence: CDR1 LGHDT, CDR2 YNNKEL (reference sequence). J was trimmed by 5 bases and V by 0 bases; bases with no gene match: 5. There are 17 residues in the CDR3. CDR3 sequence reads: CASSQDRLAGGVDTQYF. In DNA, the CDR3 is TGTGCCAGCAGCCAAGATCGACTAGCGGGAGGAGTAGATACGCAGTATTTT.

The chain has TRBV25-1 and TRBJ2-7; D is uncertain. V lost 3 bases and J 5 bases, leaving 14 bases between the germline ends. The CDR3 loop spans 14 amino acids. Germline V gene data show CDR1 as MGHDK and CDR2 as SYGVNS. As DNA, the CDR3 is TGTGCCAGCAGTGAGACCGGCTATTCCAACGAGCAGTACTTC. Residues: CASSETGYSNEQYF.

The V and J genes are TRBV19 and TRBJ2-2; D perhaps matches TRBD2 (6 bases). V was clipped by 5 bases and J by 4 bases, with 14 bases between them. The CDR3 sequence is 15 residues long. Germline CDR1 and CDR2: LNHDA and SQIVND (reference sequence). The CDR3 DNA sequence: TGTGCCAGTAGTGCACCGGGACTCATCACCGGGGAGCTGTTTTTT. The encoded protein is CASSAPGLITGELFF. The entire variable domain, with the rest obtained from reference TRBV19 and TRBJ2-2, is as follows: DGGITQSPKYLFRKEGQNVTLSCEQNLNHDAMYWYRQDPGQGLRLIYYSQIVNDFQKGDIAEGYSVSREKKESFPLTVTSAQKNPTAFYLCASSAPGLITGELFFGEGSRLTVL.

This clone has a handful of counts. V usage is TRBV5-1 and J usage is TRBJ1-1; 9 nucleotides align to TRBD1. The junction had 11 bases not matched to a gene; V was cut back by 3 bases and J by 5 bases. Germline V gene sequence: CDR1 SGHRS, CDR2 YFSETQ. CDR3 size: 16 residues. The CDR3 protein is CASSSGQGSRVTEAFF. In nucleotides, the CDR3 is TGCGCCAGCAGCTCTGGACAGGGGTCTAGAGTGACTGAAGCTTTCTTT.

This clone was seen once. The chain combines TRBV6-2 or TRBV6-3 with TRBJ2-7; the D call may be TRBD1 or TRBD2 (5 bases each). CDR3 length: 12 amino acids. CDR1 is MNHEY and CDR2 is SVGEGT in the germline V gene. Trimming shortened V by 5 bases and J by 2 bases, and 7 bases separated the two germline ends. The CDR3 nucleotides are TGTGCCAGCAGTCGGGGCACCTACGAGCAGTACTTC. Amino acid sequence: CASSRGTYEQYF.

The chain combines TRBV7-3 with TRBJ2-1; D may be TRBD2 (5 bases). This CDR3 spans 16 amino acids. Germline V lookup: CDR1 SGHTA, CDR2 FQGTGA. V lost 2 bases, J lost 4 bases, and 15 bases lay in between. CDR3 amino acids: CASSLYIGKTYNEQFF. The CDR3 region has the DNA TGTGCCAGCAGCTTATACATCGGGAAGACATACAATGAGCAGTTCTTC.

CDR3 sequence reads: CASSYSGTGGSGANVLTF. CDR3 nucleotide sequence: TGCGCCAGCAGCTACTCCGGGACAGGGGGTAGTGGGGCCAACGTCCTGACTTTC. The genes are TRBV10-2 and TRBJ2-6, with 11 nucleotides matching TRBD1. This CDR3 spans 18 amino acids. V lost 6 bases to trimming and J lost 3 bases; unmatched junction nucleotides: 10. Germline CDR1 and CDR2: WSHSY and SAAADI.

This clone was detected once. The chain is built from TRBV5-6 and TRBJ2-1; TRBD2 matches at 8 bases. The CDR3 is 15 residues long. After removal of 3 bases from V and 6 bases from J, the junction contained 8 bases not matched to a gene. Germline V gene lookup returns CDR1 SGHDT and CDR2 YYEEEE. The DNA for the CDR3 is TGTGCCAGCAGCTCGTCTAGCGGGTCGAGCAATGAGCAGTTCTTC. Protein: CASSSSSGSSNEQFF.

The chain has TRBV2 and TRBJ2-1; 16 bases align to TRBD2. The CDR3 is 16 residues long. CDR1 is SNHLY, CDR2 FYNNEI, per germline. J gave up 7 bases and V 5 bases, and 5 bases lay outside the gene matches. CDR3 in DNA: TGTGCCAGCAGTCAGGGACTAGCGGGAGGGAGTAATGAGCAGTTCTTC. It translates to CASSQGLAGGSNEQFF.

The J gene is TRBJ1-1, the V gene TRBV4-2, with D perhaps matching TRBD1 (6 bases). This CDR3 region has 13 residues. Trimming removed 4 bases at V and 6 bases at J, with 12 bases between. CDR1 is LGHNA and CDR2 is YNFKEQ in the germline V gene. The CDR3 DNA is TGTGCCAGCAGCCCACGACAGGCTTCTGAAGCTTTCTTT. As protein: CASSPRQASEAFF.

The chain recombines TRBV28 with TRBJ1-3; possible D gene TRBD1, 5 bases. Between the trimmed V and J ends, which lost 1 base and 2 bases, there was a span of 9 bases. The germline gives CDR1 MDHEN, CDR2 SYDVKM. CDR3 length: 15 residues. CDR3 sequence reads: CASSLFMGAGNTIYF. CDR3 nucleotides: TGTGCCAGCAGTTTATTCATGGGGGCTGGAAACACCATATATTTT. Using reference TRBV28 and TRBJ1-3 for the parts outside the CDR3, the full variable domain is DVKVTQSSRYLVKRTGEKVFLECVQDMDHENMFWYRQDPGLGLRLIYFSYDVKMKEKGDIPEGYSVSREKKERFSLILESASTNQTSMYLCASSLFMGAGNTIYFGEGSWLTVV.